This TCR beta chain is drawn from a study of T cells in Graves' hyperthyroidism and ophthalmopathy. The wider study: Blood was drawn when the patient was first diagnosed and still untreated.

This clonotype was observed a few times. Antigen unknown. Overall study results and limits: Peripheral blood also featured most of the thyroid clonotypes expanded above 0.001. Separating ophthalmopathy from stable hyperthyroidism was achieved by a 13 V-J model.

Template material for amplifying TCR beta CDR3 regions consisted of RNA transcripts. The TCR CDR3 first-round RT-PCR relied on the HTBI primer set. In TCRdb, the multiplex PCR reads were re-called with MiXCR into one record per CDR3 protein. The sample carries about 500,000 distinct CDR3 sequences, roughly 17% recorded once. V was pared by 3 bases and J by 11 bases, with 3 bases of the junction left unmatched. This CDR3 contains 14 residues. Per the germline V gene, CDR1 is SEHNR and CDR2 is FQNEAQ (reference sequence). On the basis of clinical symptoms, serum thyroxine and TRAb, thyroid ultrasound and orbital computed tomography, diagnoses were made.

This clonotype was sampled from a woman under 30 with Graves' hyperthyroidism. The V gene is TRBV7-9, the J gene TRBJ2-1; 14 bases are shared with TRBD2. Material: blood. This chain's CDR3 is CASSFGLAGGKQFF. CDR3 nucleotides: TGTGCCAGCAGCTTCGGACTAGCGGGAGGAAAGCAGTTCTTC.